Below are 16 T cell receptor beta chains sequenced from a single sample in a study of cytomegalovirus exposure and HLA in healthy donors (TCRdb year 2017). The method was the immunoSEQ multiplex PCR assay. TCRdb stores this immuneACCESS table with in-frame sequences only. Part of the clones is absent; in the studies checked, under half of the shortfall reflects unresolved V genes, and no reason is known for the rest. The sample includes approximately 46,000 clones, with 85% to 95% observed a single time. The top ten hold roughly 1.4% of the sample. The source material was PBMCs. The receptors come from a man aged 18 to 30 in good health and CMV-seronegative.

The rearrangement joins TRBV5-4 to TRBJ2-5; 7 bases are a match to TRBD1. The J segment lost 2 bases and the V segment lost 4 bases, leaving 11 bases of the junction unmatched. The CDR3 extends over 16 amino acids. The germline gives CDR1 SGHNT, CDR2 YYREEE (reference sequence). Here the CDR3 DNA reads TGTGCCAGCAGCGGAGACAGGGTGCACCTTCAAGAGACCCAGTACTTC. Translated: CASSGDRVHLQETQYF. Full variable domain (outside the CDR3, taken from reference TRBV5-4 and TRBJ2-5): ETGVTQSPTHLIKTRGQQVTLRCSSQSGHNTVSWYQQALGQGPQFIFQYYREEENGRGNFPPRFSGLQFPNYSSELNVNALELDDSALYLCASSGDRVHLQETQYFGPGTRLLVL.

The rearrangement uses TRBV27 and TRBJ2-3, with 8 nucleotides matching TRBD1. The CDR3 runs 15 residues. V gave up 4 bases and J gave up 0 bases; unmatched junction bases: 3. The germline V gene encodes CDR1 MNHEY and CDR2 SMNVEV (reference sequence). DNA for the CDR3: TGTGCCAGCAGTTCCGGACAGGGAAGCACAGATACGCAGTATTTT. This codes for CASSSGQGSTDTQYF.

The V and J genes are TRBV19 and TRBJ2-3; possible D gene TRBD2, 6 bases. Between the trimmed V and J ends, which lost 5 bases and 9 bases, there was a span of 15 bases. This CDR3 has 13 amino acids. Germline V gene lookup returns CDR1 LNHDA and CDR2 SQIVND (reference sequence). CDR3 region: CASSRERGGTQYF. The CDR3 nucleotides are TGTGCCAGTAGTCGGGAGAGAGGTGGCACGCAGTATTTT. Together with reference TRBV19 and TRBJ2-3, the CDR3 gives the full variable domain: DGGITQSPKYLFRKEGQNVTLSCEQNLNHDAMYWYRQDPGQGLRLIYYSQIVNDFQKGDIAEGYSVSREKKESFPLTVTSAQKNPTAFYLCASSRERGGTQYFGPGTRLTVL.

This clone appeared once. The rearrangement links TRBV10-3 to TRBJ2-1, with TRBD1 matching over 12 bases. J lost 7 bases, V lost 11 bases, and 9 bases had no gene match. The CDR3 is 14 amino acids. CDR1 and CDR2 (germline): ENHRY, SYGVKD. CDR3 sequence reads: CAVRDRGPVNEQFF. The DNA of the CDR3 is TGTGCCGTACGGGACAGGGGGCCGGTAAATGAGCAGTTCTTC.

This chain uses TRBV5-5 with TRBJ1-5; D is possibly TRBD1 (5 bases). Per germline, CDR1 SGHKS and CDR2 YYEKEE (reference sequence). There are 16 residues in the CDR3. V lost 1 base to trimming and J lost 5 bases, with 16 bases between them. In DNA, the CDR3 is TGTGCCAGCAGCTTGTGGGGCGGGGGACCCGATCAGCCCCAGCATTTT. It encodes CASSLWGGGPDQPQHF.

This clone has more than one count but fewer than ten. The rearrangement joins TRBV10-2 to TRBJ2-7; D remains unclear. CDR3 length equals 11 residues. Germline loops: CDR1 WSHSY, CDR2 SAAADI. V was pared by 2 bases and J by 7 bases, with 6 bases between. Here the CDR3 reads CASSETGEQYF. Written as DNA, the CDR3 is TGCGCCAGCAGTGAGACCGGTGAGCAGTACTTC.

The chain links TRBV2 to TRBJ2-1, with 8 nucleotides matching TRBD2. Germline CDR1 is SNHLY and CDR2 is FYNNEI. This CDR3 contains 15 residues. V shed 4 bases and J 4 bases; nucleotides not matched to a gene: 6. This CDR3 is CASSARLASYNEQFF. CDR3 sequence (DNA): TGTGCCAGCAGTGCCAGACTAGCGTCATACAATGAGCAGTTCTTC.

The chain carries TRBV4-1 and TRBJ2-1; 7 bases line up with TRBD1. The CDR3 has 15 residues. The trim removed 3 bases at V and 6 bases at J, leaving 8 bases unmatched. Germline loops: CDR1 MGHRA, CDR2 YSYEKL. The CDR3 here is CASSQTGTVRNEQFF. The CDR3 coding sequence is TGCGCCAGCAGCCAGACCGGGACAGTCCGCAATGAGCAGTTCTTC.

This chain uses TRBV7-3 with TRBJ1-1, with TRBD1 as a possible D gene (5 bases). Germline CDR1 and CDR2: SGHTA and FQGTGA. V gave up 1 base and J gave up 0 bases, with 15 bases separating them. This CDR3 contains 17 residues. The CDR3 loop is CASSLNGGKGMNTEAFF. DNA for the CDR3: TGTGCCAGCAGCTTAAACGGGGGGAAGGGAATGAACACTGAAGCTTTCTTT.

The gene calls are TRBV11-3 and TRBJ1-1; 7 bases fit TRBD1. V was clipped by 0 bases and J by 8 bases; unmatched bases: 6. Looked up from germline, CDR1 is SGHNT and CDR2 is YENEEA. This CDR3 is built from 14 residues. The CDR3 DNA is TGTGCCAGCAGCTTAGATTGGGACAGACCAGAAGCTTTCTTT. Translating gives CASSLDWDRPEAFF. Complete variable domain (other parts from reference TRBV11-3 and TRBJ1-1): EAGVVQSPRYKIIEKKQPVAFWCNPISGHNTLYWYLQNLGQGPELLIRYENEEAVDDSQLPKDRFSAERLKGVDSTLKIQPAELGDSAVYLCASSLDWDRPEAFFGQGTRLTVV.

The chain joins TRBV28 to TRBJ2-3; the D gene is possibly TRBD2 (5 bases). Germline V gene data show CDR1 as MDHEN and CDR2 as SYDVKM. V was cut by 3 bases and J by 4 bases, with 11 bases left in between. The CDR3 is made up of 14 amino acids. CDR3 sequence reads: CASSFGGPADTQYF. The CDR3 coding sequence is TGTGCCAGCAGTTTCGGCGGGCCGGCAGATACGCAGTATTTT. Full variable domain (remainder filled in from reference TRBV28 and TRBJ2-3): DVKVTQSSRYLVKRTGEKVFLECVQDMDHENMFWYRQDPGLGLRLIYFSYDVKMKEKGDIPEGYSVSREKKERFSLILESASTNQTSMYLCASSFGGPADTQYFGPGTRLTVL.

V and J are TRBV5-4 and TRBJ2-7, with unresolved D. The length of the CDR3 is 12 residues. The V gene's germline CDR1 is SGHNT and CDR2 YYREEE (reference sequence). Trimming pared 2 bases from V and 2 bases from J, leaving 5 bases between. The CDR3 DNA reads as TGTGCCAGCAGCTTACAAACCTACGAGCAGTACTTC. This sequence encodes CASSLQTYEQYF.

V and J are TRBV6-6 and TRBJ2-7, with 8 bases that match TRBD1. The V gene's germline CDR1 is MNHNY and CDR2 SVGAGI (reference sequence). The CDR3 extends over 14 amino acids. After removal of 8 bases from V and 4 bases from J, the junction contained 10 bases not matched to a gene. This chain's CDR3 is CASRAQGALYEQYF. CDR3 in DNA: TGTGCCAGCCGAGCGCAGGGGGCCCTATACGAGCAGTACTTC.

This chain links TRBV5-6 with TRBJ2-7, with 10 nucleotides matching TRBD2. The CDR3 length is 16 residues. Germline CDR1 is SGHDT and CDR2 is YYEEEE. V was pared by 4 bases and J by 3 bases, with 10 bases of the junction left unmatched. The CDR3 DNA is TGTGCCAGCAGCAAAATTAGGACTAGCGGAAACTACGAGCAGTACTTC. Its protein product is CASSKIRTSGNYEQYF.

The chain is built from TRBV5-6 and TRBJ2-3, with D perhaps matching TRBD2 (5 bases). V was clipped by 6 bases and J by 6 bases, with 17 bases between them. The CDR3 is 14 amino acids. Germline V gene data show CDR1 as SGHDT and CDR2 as YYEEEE. The CDR3 sequence is CASKQDQRGDTQYF. The CDR3 nucleotides read TGTGCCAGCAAGCAGGATCAGCGCGGGGATACGCAGTATTTT.

The CDR3 here is CASSEVPARGQYF. CDR3 coding DNA: TGTGCCAGCAGTGAAGTGCCAGCTCGAGGGCAGTATTTT. This chain connects TRBV6-1 to TRBJ2-3; no firm D call. V was cut by 1 base and J by 11 bases, with 13 bases left in between. The CDR3 length is 13 residues. Germline CDR1 is MNHNS and CDR2 is SASEGT.